This section outlines one T cell receptor beta chain sequence together with its context. Its antigen specificity is not known. No qualities accompany the bases; no much larger clone lies one base away. The germline V gene yields SQVTM for CDR1 and ANQGSEA for CDR2. Its CDR3 holds 13 amino acids, cysteine through phenylalanine. Only the CDR3 portion is preserved as DNA: 39 bases, with reading frame beginning at the first base. V loses 3 bases at its end and J loses 6 bases; junction bases beyond the gene matches: 5. The data originate from a study of blood T cell repertoires in COVID-19 (TCRdb year 2020). Concerning the study at large: Recovered participants in ImmuneRACE Cohort 3 were defined by two consecutive negative NP/OP PCR tests, clearance by a healthcare professional, or resolution of symptoms. Samples covering the acute and convalescent phases of COVID-19 were provided by collaborators in the United States, Italy and Spain. Samples were obtained from the ongoing ImmuneRACE study (first 160 participants) and from about 1,300 subjects provided by 6 global collaborators. The repertoires were made available in a free public database intended to serve as a resource for research on the immune response to SARS-CoV-2. Subjects who had been exposed to COVID-19, were actively infected with it, or had recovered from it provided the deeply sampled blood TCRbeta repertoires that made up the dataset. The sample metadata nearly always contained a de-identified subject ID, COVID-19 status, age in years and sex. The material from the prospective study consisted of cDNA or gDNA derived from T cells, B-cell-depleted T cells, or PBMCs. Where available, HLA class I and class II types were taken from metadata supplied by the sample provider and were not determined by assay-based typing. Overall study outcomes, separate from this receptor: The amount of clinical and demographic metadata varied by source and participant and was provided uncurated.

The immunoSEQ Assay, a bias-controlled multiplex PCR, was used to amplify TCRbeta CDR3 regions from genomic DNA. In the original analysis: The number of nucleated cells in each sample was estimated from the amplification of reference gene primers within the assay. To quantify the absolute abundance of each unique TCRbeta CDR3 rearrangement, sequence reads were collapsed and filtered. For each sample, productive Simpson clonality was calculated as the square root of Simpson's diversity index over productive rearrangements. TCRdb provides this immuneACCESS table in a form limited to in-frame rearrangements. Some clones are lacking; in checked studies, under half of them reflect an unresolved V gene, and why the rest are absent is not known. V and J calls and clone size are those listed in that table; D and trimming were worked out from the DNA. This sample comprises 150,000 to 200,000 clones, approximately 90% of them detected only once. Together, the top ten hold around 23% of the sample.

Participants in the prospective study were enrolled through a virtual design, were aged roughly 18 to 100 years, and lived in approximately 25 United States geographic areas. In the prospective study, cohorts were assigned on the basis of participant-reported clinical history obtained from a screening survey and a study questionnaire. In the prospective study, mobile phlebotomists collected whole blood, serum and a nasopharyngeal or oropharyngeal swab from each participant. Participants in the prospective study had the option to provide additional blood draws and questionnaires over an approximately 2-month period. Prospective study blood samples were shipped either frozen or at room temperature before DNA extraction.

Rearrangement joined TRBV29-1 to TRBJ2-3, with 8 bases matching TRBD2. The sequenced sample consisted of PBMCs or T cells enriched from blood (not recorded which). This TCR came from a woman aged 40 to 55 in a cohort exposed to, infected with or recovered from COVID-19 (not recorded which). The nucleotides are TGCAGCGTTGACGGGACTAGTGTCGATACGCAGTATTTT. It translates to CSVDGTSVDTQYF.